The rows below give T cell receptor beta chains drawn from one sample of a study of blood T cells in healthy people across ages. TCRdb re-derived calls from the 5' RACE reads in MiXCR, one entry per CDR3 protein. Of roughly 680,000 distinct CDR3 sequences in the sample, around 49% were seen once. The sequenced sample consisted of blood. The receptors shown here come from a woman aged 60-70 years in good health. Each CDR3 is given with its conserved first and last residue. D genes are given only for firm matches. Clone sizes are given selectively: once, few, many, or a class where the clone is expanded.

abundance,j_gene,v_gene,d_gene,CDR3nt,CDR3aa
.,TRBJ2-7,TRBV6-2/TRBV6-3,TRBD1,TGTGCCAGCAGTCGACAGGGTAGGACCTACGAGCAGTACTTC,CASSRQGRTYEQYF
.,TRBJ2-5,TRBV20-1,.,TGCAGTGCGTATAAGGGGGAGACCCAGTACTTC,CSAYKGETQYF
few,TRBJ2-5,TRBV27,.,TGTGCCAGCAGTTTATGGACTAATCAAGAGACCCAGTACTTC,CASSLWTNQETQYF
.,TRBJ2-7,TRBV3-1,TRBD1,TGTGCCAGCAGACAGGGGTCTCGCTACGAGCAGTACTTC,CASRQGSRYEQYF
.,TRBJ2-3,TRBV6-5,.,TGTGCCACGTCCCGGAAGGGGGAGTCAGATACGCAGTATTTT,CATSRKGESDTQYF
.,TRBJ2-3,TRBV28,TRBD1,TGTGCCAGCAGTTTAGCCGGGTTGGCAGGGGGCTTGGCAGATACGCAGTATTTT,CASSLAGLAGGLADTQYF
.,TRBJ2-5,TRBV20-1,.,TGCAGTGCAAGCTCGACAGGCAGAGAGTACTTC,CSASSTGREYF
few,TRBJ2-4,TRBV12-3/TRBV12-4,TRBD1,TGTGCCAGCAGTCTTGGGACAGGAGGAGTACTAGCCAAAAACATTCAGTACTTC,CASSLGTGGVLAKNIQYF
.,TRBJ2-7,TRBV20-1,.,TGCAGTGCTAGAGACTACTCGGCCTCCTACGAGCAGTACTTC,CSARDYSASYEQYF
.,TRBJ2-5,TRBV10-3,TRBD1,TGTGCCATCAGGGATAGCCTAGGACAGGGCTTACAAGAGACCCAGTACTTC,CAIRDSLGQGLQETQYF
few,TRBJ2-7,TRBV4-1,TRBD2,TGCGCCAGCAGCCAGGAGCTACTAGCGGGAGCCTACGAGCAGTACTTC,CASSQELLAGAYEQYF
.,TRBJ1-1,TRBV2,.,TGTGCCAGCCAAACTAGGACTGAAGCTTTCTTT,CASQTRTEAFF
.,TRBJ2-7,TRBV29-1,.,TGCAGCGTTGTGGACGGGACACCCTACGAGCAGTACTTC,CSVVDGTPYEQYF
.,TRBJ2-7,TRBV5-1,.,TGCGCCAGCAGCTCTGACCCCTCCTACGAGCAGTACTTC,CASSSDPSYEQYF
.,TRBJ2-7,TRBV29-1,.,TGCAGCGTTGCTTCCGGGATCAGCTCCTACAATGAGCAGTACTTC,CSVASGISSYNEQYF
.,TRBJ2-1,TRBV7-9,.,TGTGCCAGCAGCCTGACCCCCGAAGGGCAGTTCTTC,CASSLTPEGQFF
.,TRBJ1-5,TRBV20-1,.,TGCAGTGCTAGGGAAGTAAGGGACACCGGTAGCAATCAGCCCCAGCATTTT,CSAREVRDTGSNQPQHF
many,TRBJ2-1,TRBV29-1,TRBD2,TGCAGCGCCTACGGGACTAGCGGGGACAATGAGCAGTTCTTC,CSAYGTSGDNEQFF
many,TRBJ2-7,TRBV4-3,.,TGCGCCAGCAGCCAACGCCCCTCCCCTAGCTCCTACAATGAGCAGTACTTC,CASSQRPSPSSYNEQYF
.,TRBJ1-4,TRBV7-9,.,TGTGCCAGCAGCTCGTCCTCCTCAGGGAGTGGGGATGAAAAACTGTTTTTT,CASSSSSSGSGDEKLFF
.,TRBJ1-1,TRBV7-8,TRBD1,TGTGCCAGCAGCTTCTACAGGGGTGAAGCTTTCTTT,CASSFYRGEAFF
.,TRBJ2-5,TRBV4-2,TRBD2,TGTGCCAGCAGCCACCCCCTAGCGGGAGGTGAGCAGTACTTC,CASSHPLAGGEQYF
.,TRBJ1-1,TRBV20-1,.,TGCAGTGCTAACGGGAGAGAAGCTTTCTTT,CSANGREAFF
.,TRBJ2-7,TRBV7-2,.,TGTGCCAGCAGCCGGGGACAGCGGGACGAGCAGTACTTC,CASSRGQRDEQYF
.,TRBJ1-1,TRBV9,.,TGTGCCAGCAGCGTAGTGGGGGGGTCCACTGAAGCTTTCTTT,CASSVVGGSTEAFF
many,TRBJ1-4,TRBV27,.,TGTGCCAGCAGCTTAGAGCAATCGGGGGAAAAACTGTTTTTT,CASSLEQSGEKLFF
once,TRBJ2-3,TRBV28,TRBD2,TGTGCCAGCAGTTTGGTCTCGGGAGGGCTCACAGATACGCAGTATTTT,CASSLVSGGLTDTQYF
many,TRBJ2-3,TRBV4-3,TRBD2,TGCGCCAGCAGCCAAGATAGGACTAGCGGGAGTAATACGCAGTATTTT,CASSQDRTSGSNTQYF
.,TRBJ2-3,TRBV28,TRBD2,TGTGCCAGCAGTTCCCTCAGGACTAGCGGGGCTACAGATACGCAGTATTTT,CASSSLRTSGATDTQYF
.,TRBJ2-1,TRBV12-3/TRBV12-4,.,TGTGCCAGCAGCCCTGGAGGGGTATACGATGAGCAGTTCTTC,CASSPGGVYDEQFF
.,TRBJ1-5,TRBV20-1,.,TGCAGTGCTAGGGGGGGAAATAGCAATCAGCCCCAGCATTTT,CSARGGNSNQPQHF
.,TRBJ2-7,TRBV29-1,TRBD1,TGCAGCGTTGAAGGGGGACAGGGTCGGATAAAGACCTGCGAGCAGTACTTC,CSVEGGQGRIKTCEQYF
.,TRBJ2-3,TRBV30,TRBD2,TGTGCCTGGATTGAATGGGGGGGAAGGACAGATACGCAGTATTTT,CAWIEWGGRTDTQYF
.,TRBJ1-1,TRBV18,.,TGTGCCAGCTCACCACTGGACAGCCCGGGGACTGAAGCTTTCTTT,CASSPLDSPGTEAFF
.,TRBJ2-1,TRBV20-1,TRBD1,TGCAGTGCTAACGACAGGGAATCGAAGTACAATGAGCAGTTCTTC,CSANDRESKYNEQFF
.,TRBJ2-4,TRBV5-1,.,TGCGCCAGCAGCCTGGCCGACGTCAGGGAAGACATTCAGTACTTC,CASSLADVREDIQYF
.,TRBJ2-1,TRBV6-2/TRBV6-3,TRBD1,TGTGCCAGCACCGACAGGGAAAATGAGCAGTTCTTC,CASTDRENEQFF
few,TRBJ2-1,TRBV5-4,.,TGTGCCAGCAGCTTGGATTCCTATAAGCAGTTCTTC,CASSLDSYKQFF
few,TRBJ2-7,TRBV20-1,.,TGCAGTGCCCAACCCGGACAGTCCTCCTACGAGCAGTACTTC,CSAQPGQSSYEQYF
.,TRBJ1-2,TRBV10-3,.,TGTGCCATCAGTGACGGCTACACCTTC,CAISDGYTF
.,TRBJ2-5,TRBV18,TRBD1,TGTGCCAGCTCACAAACCAGGGGGCCAGACCAAGAGACCCAGTACTTC,CASSQTRGPDQETQYF
.,TRBJ2-6,TRBV5-1,.,TGCGCCAGCAGCCCAGGGGGGGCCAACGTCCTGACTTTC,CASSPGGANVLTF
.,TRBJ1-1,TRBV18,TRBD1,TGTGCCAGCTCACCACGAGGACAGGGGATCTCAGCTTTCTTT,CASSPRGQGISAFF
.,TRBJ2-1,TRBV20-1,TRBD1,TGCAGTGCCTCAGGGGGCCGAAGCTCCTACAATGAGCAGTTCTTC,CSASGGRSSYNEQFF
.,TRBJ1-5,TRBV6-2/TRBV6-3,.,TGTGCCAGCAGGGACAGAAATCAGCCCCAGCATTTT,CASRDRNQPQHF
few,TRBJ2-3,TRBV4-3,TRBD2,TGCGCCAGCAGCCAAGATATAGCGGGAAGGTTAGATACGCAGTATTTT,CASSQDIAGRLDTQYF
.,TRBJ2-1,TRBV4-1,.,TGCGCCGGCAGCCAATTACTAGGCAACGTAAACAATGAGCAGTTCTTC,CAGSQLLGNVNNEQFF
few,TRBJ2-7,TRBV25-1,.,TGTGCCAGCAGTGAGATGCAAGACTCCTACGAGCAGTACTTC,CASSEMQDSYEQYF